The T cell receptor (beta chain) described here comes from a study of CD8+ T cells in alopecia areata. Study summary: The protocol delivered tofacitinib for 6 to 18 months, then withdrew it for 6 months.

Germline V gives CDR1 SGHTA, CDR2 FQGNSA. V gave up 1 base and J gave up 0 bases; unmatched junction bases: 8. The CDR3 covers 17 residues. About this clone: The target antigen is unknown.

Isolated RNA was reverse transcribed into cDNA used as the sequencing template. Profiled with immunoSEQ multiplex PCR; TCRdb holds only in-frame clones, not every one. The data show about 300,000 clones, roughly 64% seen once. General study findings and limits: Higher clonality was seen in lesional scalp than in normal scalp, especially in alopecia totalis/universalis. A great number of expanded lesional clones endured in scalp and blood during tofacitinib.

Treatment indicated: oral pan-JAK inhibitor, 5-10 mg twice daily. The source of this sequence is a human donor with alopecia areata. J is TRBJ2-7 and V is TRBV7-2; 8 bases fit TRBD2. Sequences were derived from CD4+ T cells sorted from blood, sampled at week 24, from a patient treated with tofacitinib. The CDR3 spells CASSLDTGGSYSYEQYF. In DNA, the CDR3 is TGTGCCAGCAGCTTAGACACGGGGGGGAGCTACTCCTACGAGCAGTACTTC.